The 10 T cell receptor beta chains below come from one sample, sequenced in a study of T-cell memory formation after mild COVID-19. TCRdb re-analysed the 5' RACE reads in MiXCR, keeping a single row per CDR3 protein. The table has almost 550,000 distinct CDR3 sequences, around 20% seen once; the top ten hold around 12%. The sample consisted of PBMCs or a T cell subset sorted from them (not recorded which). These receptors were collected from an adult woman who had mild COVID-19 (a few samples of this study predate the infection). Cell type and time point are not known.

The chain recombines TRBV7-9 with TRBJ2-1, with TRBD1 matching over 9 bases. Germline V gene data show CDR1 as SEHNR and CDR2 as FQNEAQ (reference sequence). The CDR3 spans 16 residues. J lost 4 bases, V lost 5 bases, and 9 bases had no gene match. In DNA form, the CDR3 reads TGTGCCAGCAGCCTCCCCGGGACAGGGAATTACAATGAGCAGTTCTTC. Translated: CASSLPGTGNYNEQFF.

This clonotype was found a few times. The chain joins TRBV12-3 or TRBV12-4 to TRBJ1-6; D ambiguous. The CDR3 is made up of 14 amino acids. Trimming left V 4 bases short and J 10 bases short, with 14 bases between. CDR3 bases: TGTGCCAGCAGTTCCCGGGGATCGGCCTCACCCCTCCACTTT. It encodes CASSSRGSASPLHF.

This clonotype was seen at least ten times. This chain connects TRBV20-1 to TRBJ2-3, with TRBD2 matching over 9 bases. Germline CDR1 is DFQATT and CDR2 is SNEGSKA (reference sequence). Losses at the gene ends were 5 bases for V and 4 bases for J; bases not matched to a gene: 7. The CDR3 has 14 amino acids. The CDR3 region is CSAPPSGEADTQYF. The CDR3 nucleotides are TGCAGTGCTCCACCTAGCGGGGAGGCAGATACGCAGTATTTT.

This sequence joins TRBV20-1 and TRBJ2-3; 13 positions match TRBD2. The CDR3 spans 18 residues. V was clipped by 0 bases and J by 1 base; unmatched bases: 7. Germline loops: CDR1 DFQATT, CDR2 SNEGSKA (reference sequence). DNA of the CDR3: TGCAGTGCTAGAGATCGGGGACTAGCGGGAAGGGGCACAGATACGCAGTATTTT. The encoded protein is CSARDRGLAGRGTDTQYF.

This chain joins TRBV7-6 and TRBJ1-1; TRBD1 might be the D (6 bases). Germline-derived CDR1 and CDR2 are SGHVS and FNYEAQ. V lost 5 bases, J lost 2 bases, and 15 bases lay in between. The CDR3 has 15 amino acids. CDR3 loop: CASSGEWGLNTEAFF. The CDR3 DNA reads TGTGCCAGCAGCGGGGAGTGGGGGCTTAACACTGAAGCTTTCTTT.

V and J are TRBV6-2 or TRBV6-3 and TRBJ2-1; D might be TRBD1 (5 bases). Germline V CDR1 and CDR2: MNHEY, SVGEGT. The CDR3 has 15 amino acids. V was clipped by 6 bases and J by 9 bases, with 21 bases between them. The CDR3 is CASSFTGAGQGEQFF. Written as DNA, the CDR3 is TGTGCCAGCAGCTTTACAGGCGCAGGGCAGGGTGAGCAGTTCTTC.

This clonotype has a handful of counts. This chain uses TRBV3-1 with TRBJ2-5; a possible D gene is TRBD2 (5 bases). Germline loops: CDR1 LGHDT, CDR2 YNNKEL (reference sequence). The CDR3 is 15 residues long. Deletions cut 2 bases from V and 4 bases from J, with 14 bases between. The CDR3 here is CASSQSMRVGETQYF. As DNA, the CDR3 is TGTGCCAGCAGCCAATCGATGAGGGTCGGAGAGACCCAGTACTTC.

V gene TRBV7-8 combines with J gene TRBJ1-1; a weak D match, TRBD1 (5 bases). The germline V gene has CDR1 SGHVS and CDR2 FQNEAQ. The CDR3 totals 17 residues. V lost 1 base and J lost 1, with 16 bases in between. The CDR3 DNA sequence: TGTGCCAGCAGCTTAGACCCTCGCAAGGGGAAGAACACTGAAGCTTTCTTT. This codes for CASSLDPRKGKNTEAFF.

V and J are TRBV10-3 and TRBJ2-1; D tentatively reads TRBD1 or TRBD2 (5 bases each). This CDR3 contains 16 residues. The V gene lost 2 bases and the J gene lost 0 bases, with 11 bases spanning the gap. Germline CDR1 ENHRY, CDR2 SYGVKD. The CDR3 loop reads CAISEPGPFSYNEQFF. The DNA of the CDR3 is TGTGCCATCAGTGAGCCGGGACCATTCTCCTACAATGAGCAGTTCTTC.

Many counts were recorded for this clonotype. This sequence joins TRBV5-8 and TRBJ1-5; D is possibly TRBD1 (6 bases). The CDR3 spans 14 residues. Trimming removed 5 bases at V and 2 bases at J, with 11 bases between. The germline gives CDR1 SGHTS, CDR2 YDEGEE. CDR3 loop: CASSRGGGNQPQHF. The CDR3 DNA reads TGTGCCAGCAGTCGGGGGGGCGGCAATCAGCCCCAGCATTTT.